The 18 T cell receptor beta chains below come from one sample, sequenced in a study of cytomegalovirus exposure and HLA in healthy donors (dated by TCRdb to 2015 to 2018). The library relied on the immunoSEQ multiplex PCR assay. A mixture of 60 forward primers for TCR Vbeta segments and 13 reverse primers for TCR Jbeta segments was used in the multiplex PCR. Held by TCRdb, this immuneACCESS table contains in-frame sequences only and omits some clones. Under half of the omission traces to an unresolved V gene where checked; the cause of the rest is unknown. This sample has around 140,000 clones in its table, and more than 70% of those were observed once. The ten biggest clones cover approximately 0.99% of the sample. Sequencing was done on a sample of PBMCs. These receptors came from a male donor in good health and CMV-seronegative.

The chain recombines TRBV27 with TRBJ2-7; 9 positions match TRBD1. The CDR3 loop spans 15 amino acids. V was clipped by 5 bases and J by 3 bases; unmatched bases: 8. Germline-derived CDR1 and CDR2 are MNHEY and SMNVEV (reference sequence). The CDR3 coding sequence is TGTGCCAGCAGTGGCCGACAGGGGGTGAACTACGAGCAGTACTTC. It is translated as CASSGRQGVNYEQYF.

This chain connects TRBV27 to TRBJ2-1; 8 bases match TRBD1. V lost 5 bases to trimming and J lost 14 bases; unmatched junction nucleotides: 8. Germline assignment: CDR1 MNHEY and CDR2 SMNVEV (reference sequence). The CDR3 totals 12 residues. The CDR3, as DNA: TGTGCCAGCAGTCAATCGGGACAGGTGGAGTTCTTC. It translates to CASSQSGQVEFF.

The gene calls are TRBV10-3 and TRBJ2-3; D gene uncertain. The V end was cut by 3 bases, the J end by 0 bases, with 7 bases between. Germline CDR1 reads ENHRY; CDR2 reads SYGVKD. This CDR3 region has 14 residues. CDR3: CAISDSSSTDTQYF. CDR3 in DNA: TGTGCCATCAGTGACAGTTCTAGCACAGATACGCAGTATTTT.

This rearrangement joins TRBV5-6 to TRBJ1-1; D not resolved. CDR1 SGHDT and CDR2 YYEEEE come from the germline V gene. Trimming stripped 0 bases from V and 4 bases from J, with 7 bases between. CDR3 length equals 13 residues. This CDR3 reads CASSLVPSTEAFF. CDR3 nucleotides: TGTGCCAGCAGCTTGGTACCGAGCACTGAAGCTTTCTTT. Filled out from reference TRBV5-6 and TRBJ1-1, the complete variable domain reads DAGVTQSPTHLIKTRGQQVTLRCSPKSGHDTVSWYQQALGQGPQFIFQYYEEEERQRGNFPDRFSGHQFPNYSSELNVNALLLGDSALYLCASSLVPSTEAFFGQGTRLTVV.

The CDR3 sequence: CASSPKWGTGIHEKLFF. CDR3 DNA sequence: TGCGCCAGCAGCCCAAAATGGGGGACAGGGATTCATGAAAAACTGTTTTTT. The chain is built from TRBV4-1 and TRBJ1-4, with 9 positions matching TRBD1. CDR3 length: 17 residues. The germline gives CDR1 MGHRA, CDR2 YSYEKL. After removal of 4 bases from V and 6 bases from J, the junction contained 12 bases not matched to a gene.

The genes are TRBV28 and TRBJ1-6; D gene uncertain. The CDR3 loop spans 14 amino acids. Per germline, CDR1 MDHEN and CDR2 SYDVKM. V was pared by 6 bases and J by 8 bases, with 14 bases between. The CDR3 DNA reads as TGTGCCAGCAGCTCCCCGGGGTTTGATTCACCCCTCCACTTT. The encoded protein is CASSSPGFDSPLHF. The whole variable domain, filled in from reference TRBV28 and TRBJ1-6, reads DVKVTQSSRYLVKRTGEKVFLECVQDMDHENMFWYRQDPGLGLRLIYFSYDVKMKEKGDIPEGYSVSREKKERFSLILESASTNQTSMYLCASSSPGFDSPLHFGNGTRLTVT.

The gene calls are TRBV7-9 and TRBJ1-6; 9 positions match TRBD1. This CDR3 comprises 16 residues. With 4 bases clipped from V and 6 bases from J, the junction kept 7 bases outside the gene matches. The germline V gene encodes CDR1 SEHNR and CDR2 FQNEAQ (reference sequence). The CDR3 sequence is CASSSWEGQGNSPLHF. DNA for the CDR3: TGTGCCAGCAGCTCCTGGGAGGGACAGGGTAATTCACCCCTCCACTTT.

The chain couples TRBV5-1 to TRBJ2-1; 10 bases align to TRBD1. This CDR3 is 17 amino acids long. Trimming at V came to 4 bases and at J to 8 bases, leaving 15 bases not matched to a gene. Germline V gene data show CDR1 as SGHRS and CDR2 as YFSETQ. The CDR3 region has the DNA TGCGCCAGCAGCAACATCGACAGGGGGCAGGGTCGGGATGAGCAGTTCTTC. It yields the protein CASSNIDRGQGRDEQFF.

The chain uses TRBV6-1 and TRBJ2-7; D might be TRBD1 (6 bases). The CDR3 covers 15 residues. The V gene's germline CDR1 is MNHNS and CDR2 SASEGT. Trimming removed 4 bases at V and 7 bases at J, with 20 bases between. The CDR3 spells CASSGGRTANLEQYF. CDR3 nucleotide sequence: TGTGCCAGCAGTGGGGGGCGGACAGCCAATTTGGAGCAGTACTTC.

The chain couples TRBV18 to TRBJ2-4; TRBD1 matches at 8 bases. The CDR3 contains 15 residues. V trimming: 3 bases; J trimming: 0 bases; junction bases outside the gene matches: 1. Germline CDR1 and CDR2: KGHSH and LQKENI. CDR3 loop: CASSPDRGAKNIQYF. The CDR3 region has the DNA TGTGCCAGCTCACCTGACAGGGGAGCCAAAAACATTCAGTACTTC.

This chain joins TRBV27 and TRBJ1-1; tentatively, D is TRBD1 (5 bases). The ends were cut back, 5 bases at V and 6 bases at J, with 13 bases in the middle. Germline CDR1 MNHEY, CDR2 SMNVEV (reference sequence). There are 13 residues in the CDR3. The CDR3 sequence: CASSPGVRAEAFF. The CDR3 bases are TGTGCCAGCAGTCCGGGGGTGCGGGCTGAAGCTTTCTTT.

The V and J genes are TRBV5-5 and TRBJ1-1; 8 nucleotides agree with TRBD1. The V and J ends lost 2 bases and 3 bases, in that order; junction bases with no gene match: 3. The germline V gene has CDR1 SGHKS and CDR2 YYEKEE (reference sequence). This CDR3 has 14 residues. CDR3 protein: CASSLQGDDTEAFF. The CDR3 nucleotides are TGTGCCAGCAGCTTACAGGGGGATGACACTGAAGCTTTCTTT.

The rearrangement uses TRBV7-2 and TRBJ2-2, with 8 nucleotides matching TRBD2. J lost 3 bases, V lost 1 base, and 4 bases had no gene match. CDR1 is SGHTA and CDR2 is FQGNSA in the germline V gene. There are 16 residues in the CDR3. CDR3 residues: CASSLVGGGHTGELFF. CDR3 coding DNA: TGTGCCAGCAGCTTAGTTGGCGGGGGGCACACCGGGGAGCTGTTTTTT.

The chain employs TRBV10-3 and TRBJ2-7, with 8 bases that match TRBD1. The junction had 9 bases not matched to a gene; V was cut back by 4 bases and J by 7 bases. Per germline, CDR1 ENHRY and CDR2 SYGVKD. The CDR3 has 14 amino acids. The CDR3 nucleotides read TGTGCCATCAGTGGCAGTACAGGGGGGAGGGAGCAGTACTTC. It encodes CAISGSTGGREQYF.

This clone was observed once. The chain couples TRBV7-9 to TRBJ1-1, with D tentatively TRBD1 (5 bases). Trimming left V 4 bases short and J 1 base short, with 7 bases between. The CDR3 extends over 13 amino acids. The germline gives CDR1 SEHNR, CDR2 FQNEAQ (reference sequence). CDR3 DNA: TGTGCCAGCAGCTGGACACAGAACACTGAAGCTTTCTTT. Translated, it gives CASSWTQNTEAFF.

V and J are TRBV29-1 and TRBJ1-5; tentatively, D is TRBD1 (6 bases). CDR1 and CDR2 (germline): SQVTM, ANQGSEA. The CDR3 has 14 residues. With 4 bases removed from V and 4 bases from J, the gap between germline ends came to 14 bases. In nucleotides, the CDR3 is TGCAGCGTTGCGACAGGCGTAAGGAATCAGCCCCAGCATTTT. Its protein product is CSVATGVRNQPQHF.

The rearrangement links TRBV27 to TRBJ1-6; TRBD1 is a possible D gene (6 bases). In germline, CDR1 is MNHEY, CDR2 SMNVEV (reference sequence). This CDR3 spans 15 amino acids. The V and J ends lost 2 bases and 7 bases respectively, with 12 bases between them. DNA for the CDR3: TGTGCCAGCAGTTTACGACAGGACGCCAATTCACCCCTCCACTTT. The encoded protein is CASSLRQDANSPLHF.

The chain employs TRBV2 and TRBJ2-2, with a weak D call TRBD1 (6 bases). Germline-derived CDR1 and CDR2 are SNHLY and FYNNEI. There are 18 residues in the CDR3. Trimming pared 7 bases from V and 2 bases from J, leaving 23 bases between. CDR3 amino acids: CASTEGGRARGNTGELFF. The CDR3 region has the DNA TGTGCCAGCACCGAAGGCGGCAGGGCCAGGGGAAACACCGGGGAGCTGTTTTTT.